A single sample is the source of the 24 T cell receptor beta chains below, sequenced in a study of cytomegalovirus exposure and HLA in healthy donors. The PCR made use of 60 Vbeta and 13 Jbeta primers. Sequencing used immunoSEQ multiplex PCR; TCRdb keeps in-frame clones, though not all of them. The data hold about 94,000 clones, with 76% observed a single time. Sequencing input: PBMCs. The receptors here all came from a male donor in good health and CMV-seronegative.

V and J are TRBV2 and TRBJ1-1, with 8 bases matching TRBD1. Trimming cost V 7 bases and J 5 bases; bases outside gene matches: 9. The CDR3 has 14 amino acids. Per the germline V gene, CDR1 is SNHLY and CDR2 is FYNNEI. CDR3 loop: CASKKGQGGTEAFF. CDR3 DNA sequence: TGTGCCAGCAAAAAAGGACAGGGAGGGACTGAAGCTTTCTTT.

CDR3 nucleotide sequence: TGTGCCAGCACCCCCGGGGACTACAATGAGCAGTTCTTC. Protein product: CASTPGDYNEQFF. The chain uses TRBV6-5 and TRBJ2-1; D is perhaps TRBD2 (5 bases). The CDR3 has 13 amino acids. Germline-derived CDR1 and CDR2 are MNHEY and SVGAGI. V was shortened by 7 bases and J by 3 bases, with 10 bases between the two germline ends.

The DNA of the CDR3 is TGTGCCAGCAGCGACGACACCGCAACTAATGAAAAACTGTTTTTT. Amino acids: CASSDDTATNEKLFF. This chain connects TRBV9 to TRBJ1-4, with D hard to call. Germline loops: CDR1 SGDLS, CDR2 YYNGEE. With 3 bases removed from V and 0 bases from J, the gap between germline ends came to 9 bases. The CDR3 is 15 residues long.

This clone occurred a few times. This chain links TRBV7-9 with TRBJ2-2, with TRBD2 matching 9 bases. There are 15 residues in the CDR3. Unmatched junction bases numbered 8, after V lost 2 bases and J lost 10 bases. Per germline, CDR1 SEHNR and CDR2 FQNEAQ (reference sequence). For the CDR3, the DNA is TGTGCCAGCAGCTTATTACAGTTAGCGGGAGTGGAGCTGTTTTTT. Translation: CASSLLQLAGVELFF. The variable domain in full, with the rest retrieved from reference TRBV7-9 and TRBJ2-2, is DTGVSQNPRHKITKRGQNVTFRCDPISEHNRLYWYRQTLGQGPEFLTYFQNEAQLEKSRLLSDRFSAERPKGSFSTLEIQRTEQGDSAMYLCASSLLQLAGVELFFGEGSRLTVL.

V usage is TRBV7-2 and J usage is TRBJ1-5; 7 nucleotides line up with TRBD1. The CDR3 consists of 15 residues. Unmatched junction bases numbered 4, after V lost 5 bases and J lost 0 bases. Per the germline V gene, CDR1 is SGHTA and CDR2 is FQGNSA. CDR3 bases: TGTGCCAGCAGCGTTGACAGGGTTAGCAATCAGCCCCAGCATTTT. Protein: CASSVDRVSNQPQHF.

This sequence joins TRBV2 and TRBJ1-1, with 7 positions matching TRBD1. The CDR3 loop spans 16 amino acids. Germline assignment: CDR1 SNHLY and CDR2 FYNNEI. Trimming removed 8 bases from V and 6 bases from J; junction bases left unmatched: 18. CDR3 in amino acids: CASANNRGRSYSEAFF. CDR3 bases: TGTGCCAGCGCTAACAACAGGGGACGGTCCTACTCTGAAGCTTTCTTT. Based on the CDR3 plus reference TRBV2 and TRBJ1-1, the full variable domain is EPEVTQTPSHQVTQMGQEVILRCVPISNHLYFYWYRQILGQKVEFLVSFYNNEISEKSEIFDDQFSVERPDGSNFTLKIRSTKLEDSAMYFCASANNRGRSYSEAFFGQGTRLTVV.

A word on this clone: The junction differs from germline at one of its ends, possibly a read error. The chain employs TRBV7-9 and TRBJ1-2; D uncertain. This CDR3 spans 12 amino acids. Germline CDR1 reads SEHNR; CDR2 reads FQNEAQ (reference sequence). CDR3 sequence (DNA): TGTTCCAGCAGCTTAGATAGAAATGGCTACACCTTC. Amino acid sequence: CSSSLDRNGYTF. The full variable domain, completed using reference TRBV7-9 and TRBJ1-2, is DTGVSQNPRHKITKRGQNVTFRCDPISEHNRLYWYRQTLGQGPEFLTYFQNEAQLEKSRLLSDRFSAERPKGSFSTLEIQRTEQGDSAMYLCSSSLDRNGYTFGSGTRLTVV.

This sequence joins TRBV6-6 and TRBJ2-5; 7 nucleotides agree with TRBD2. This CDR3 comprises 16 residues. CDR1 is MNHNY and CDR2 is SVGAGI in the germline V gene (reference sequence). V was pared by 0 bases and J by 4 bases, with 8 bases of the junction left unmatched. The CDR3 spells CASSYSKRGGGETQYF. The CDR3 region has the DNA TGTGCCAGCAGTTACTCGAAGCGGGGTGGGGGAGAGACCCAGTACTTC.

The rearrangement links TRBV5-1 to TRBJ2-7; D might be TRBD1 (6 bases). Trimming pared 0 bases from V and 6 bases from J, leaving 13 bases between. The germline V gene has CDR1 SGHRS and CDR2 YFSETQ. There are 14 residues in the CDR3. CDR3 in DNA: TGCGCCAGCAGCTTGGGAACAGGGCTTGGCGAGCAGTACTTC. Translation: CASSLGTGLGEQYF. Drawing the rest from reference TRBV5-1 and TRBJ2-7, the complete variable domain is KAGVTQTPRYLIKTRGQQVTLSCSPISGHRSVSWYQQTPGQGLQFLFEYFSETQRNKGNFPGRFSGRQFSNSRSEMNVSTLELGDSALYLCASSLGTGLGEQYFGPGTRLTVT.

The chain is built from TRBV11-3 and TRBJ2-3, with D unclear. V gave up 3 bases and J gave up 4 bases, with 5 bases separating them. The V gene's germline CDR1 is SGHNT and CDR2 YENEEA. The CDR3 runs 12 residues. CDR3 loop: CASSLSADTQYF. The CDR3 DNA sequence: TGTGCCAGCAGCTTGTCTGCAGATACGCAGTATTTT.

A word on this clone: A much larger clone differs from this one at a single base, so this may be a read error. The J gene is TRBJ1-1, the V gene TRBV7-6; a possible D gene is TRBD1 (5 bases). This CDR3 comprises 13 residues. Trimming took off 1 base at V and 3 bases at J, with 6 bases between the two ends. CDR1 is SGHVS and CDR2 is FNYEAQ in the germline V gene. Here the CDR3 reads CASSLGGDTEAFF. In DNA, the CDR3 is TGTGCCAGCAGCTTAGGGGGGGACACTGAAGCTTTCTTT.

The chain combines TRBV19 with TRBJ1-1, with D perhaps matching TRBD1 (5 bases). Per the germline V gene, CDR1 is LNHDA and CDR2 is SQIVND (reference sequence). The CDR3 extends over 17 amino acids. Trimming pared 7 bases from V and 0 bases from J, leaving 21 bases between. This CDR3 reads CASTISGAAVMNTEAFF. DNA of the CDR3: TGTGCCAGTACCATATCTGGGGCCGCAGTTATGAACACTGAAGCTTTCTTT.

The chain is built from TRBV11-2 and TRBJ1-6; TRBD1 might be the D (5 bases). The CDR3 covers 14 residues. V was shortened by 5 bases and J by 8 bases, with 13 bases between the two germline ends. Germline loops: CDR1 SGHAT, CDR2 FQNNGV. CDR3 protein: CASSQMLGDSPLHF. CDR3 DNA: TGTGCCAGCAGCCAAATGCTAGGGGATTCACCCCTCCACTTT.

This chain uses TRBV6-5 with TRBJ2-2; 8 positions match TRBD1. Germline CDR1 MNHEY, CDR2 SVGAGI. V gave up 8 bases and J gave up 4 bases; unmatched junction bases: 9. The CDR3 spans 15 residues. The CDR3 bases are TGTGCCAGCGGTTCAGGGGGCGCGGGCACCGGGGAGCTGTTTTTT. Residues: CASGSGGAGTGELFF.

The chain couples TRBV6-6 to TRBJ1-2; 9 bases fit TRBD1. CDR1 and CDR2 (germline): MNHNY, SVGAGI (reference sequence). The CDR3 is 13 residues long. V was pared by 5 bases and J by 4 bases, with 2 bases of the junction left unmatched. The CDR3 spells CASSAGQGYGYTF. CDR3 sequence (DNA): TGTGCCAGCAGTGCGGGACAGGGCTATGGCTACACCTTC.

The rearrangement links TRBV30 to TRBJ2-5; 12 bases are shared with TRBD1. Germline values: CDR1 GTSNPN, CDR2 SVGIG (reference sequence). The V segment lost 2 bases and the J segment 5 bases; nucleotides outside the gene matches: 3. This CDR3 is built from 14 residues. CDR3 sequence: CAWSRGTGGETQYF. In DNA, the CDR3 is TGTGCCTGGAGTCGGGGGACAGGGGGCGAGACCCAGTACTTC. The whole variable domain, filled in from reference TRBV30 and TRBJ2-5, reads SQTIHQWPATLVQPVGSPLSLECTVEGTSNPNLYWYRQAAGRGLQLLFYSVGIGQISSEVPQNLSASRPQDRQFILSSKKLLLSDSGFYLCAWSRGTGGETQYFGPGTRLLVL.

The chain joins TRBV7-2 to TRBJ1-1; D is unresolved. Germline CDR1 and CDR2: SGHTA and FQGNSA. CDR3 length: 13 amino acids. V was trimmed by 2 bases and J by 0 bases, leaving 4 bases between them. CDR3: CASSLQVNTEAFF. In DNA form, the CDR3 reads TGTGCCAGCAGCTTACAGGTGAACACTGAAGCTTTCTTT.

This clone has only a few counts. The V and J genes are TRBV9 and TRBJ1-4, with 7 nucleotides matching TRBD1. CDR1 and CDR2 from the germline V gene are SGDLS and YYNGEE. Trimming cost V 3 bases and J 4 bases; bases outside gene matches: 6. This CDR3 is 15 amino acids long. CDR3 nucleotides: TGTGCCAGCAGCGCCTCGGGACAGATTAATGAAAAACTGTTTTTT. Amino acid sequence: CASSASGQINEKLFF. Complete variable domain (other parts from reference TRBV9 and TRBJ1-4): DSGVTQTPKHLITATGQRVTLRCSPRSGDLSVYWYQQSLDQGLQFLIQYYNGEERAKGNILERFSAQQFPDLHSELNLSSLELGDSALYFCASSASGQINEKLFFGSGTQLSVL.

The chain is built from TRBV5-1 and TRBJ2-5; 8 positions match TRBD1. V was pared by 4 bases and J by 4 bases, with 9 bases of the junction left unmatched. This CDR3 spans 15 amino acids. The germline CDR1 and CDR2 sequences are SGHRS and YFSETQ. CDR3 coding DNA: TGCGCCAGCAGCGGGGCCGGACAGGGTGGAGAGACCCAGTACTTC. Translation gives CASSGAGQGGETQYF.

V and J are TRBV2 and TRBJ1-5; 7 bases line up with TRBD1. Germline lookup yields CDR1 SNHLY and CDR2 FYNNEI. J gave up 5 bases and V 6 bases, and 10 bases lay outside the gene matches. The CDR3 spans 15 residues. CDR3 DNA: TGTGCCAGCAGCGGAGACAGGGTTGCGGATCAGCCCCAGCATTTT. Amino acids: CASSGDRVADQPQHF.

The J gene is TRBJ1-5, the V gene TRBV5-5; D is undetermined. V was pared by 0 bases and J by 6 bases, with 4 bases between. The CDR3 is made up of 12 amino acids. Germline loops: CDR1 SGHKS, CDR2 YYEKEE (reference sequence). The CDR3 region is CASSLDGQPQHF. The CDR3 DNA follows: TGTGCCAGCAGCTTGGACGGTCAGCCCCAGCATTTT.

V is TRBV27 and J is TRBJ1-2; tentative D call: TRBD1 (6 bases). Looked up from germline, CDR1 is MNHEY and CDR2 is SMNVEV (reference sequence). The CDR3 runs 15 residues. The ends were cut back, 5 bases at V and 5 bases at J, with 18 bases in the middle. The CDR3 protein is CASSPGGRTLYGYTF. The CDR3 DNA is TGTGCCAGCAGTCCTGGGGGCAGGACCCTATATGGCTACACCTTC.

The chain couples TRBV19 to TRBJ2-1; 8 bases fit TRBD2. Trimming removed 5 bases from V and 7 bases from J; junction bases left unmatched: 13. The CDR3 has 16 residues. Germline assignment: CDR1 LNHDA and CDR2 SQIVND (reference sequence). CDR3 bases: TGTGCCAGTAGTGCCTGGGGGAGCGGGAGAAGGAATGAGCAGTTCTTC. Amino acids: CASSAWGSGRRNEQFF.

This chain uses TRBV6-5 with TRBJ1-1, with D hard to call. The CDR3 length is 13 residues. V was shortened by 4 bases and J by 4 bases, with 10 bases between the two germline ends. CDR1 is MNHEY, CDR2 SVGAGI, per germline. The chain's CDR3 is CASSSSVGTEAFF. Here the CDR3 DNA reads TGTGCCAGCAGTTCGTCGGTTGGCACTGAAGCTTTCTTT.